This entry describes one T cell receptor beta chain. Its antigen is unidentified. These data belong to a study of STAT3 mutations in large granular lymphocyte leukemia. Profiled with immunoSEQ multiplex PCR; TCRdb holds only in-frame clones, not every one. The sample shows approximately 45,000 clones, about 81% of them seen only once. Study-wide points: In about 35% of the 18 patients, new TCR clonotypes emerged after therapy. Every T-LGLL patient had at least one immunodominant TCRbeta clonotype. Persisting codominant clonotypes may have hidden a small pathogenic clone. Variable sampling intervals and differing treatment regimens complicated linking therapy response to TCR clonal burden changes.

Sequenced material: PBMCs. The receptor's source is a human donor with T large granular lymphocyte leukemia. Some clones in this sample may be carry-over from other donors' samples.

The CDR3 loop reads CASSFSSGANVLTF. The CDR3 DNA is TGTGCCAGCAGTTTCTCCTCTGGGGCCAACGTCCTGACTTTC. The rearrangement links TRBV27 to TRBJ2-6; D uncertain. Germline lookup yields CDR1 MNHEY and CDR2 SMNVEV (reference sequence). The CDR3 is made up of 14 amino acids. Between the trimmed V and J ends, which lost 3 bases and 0 bases, there was a span of 3 bases.